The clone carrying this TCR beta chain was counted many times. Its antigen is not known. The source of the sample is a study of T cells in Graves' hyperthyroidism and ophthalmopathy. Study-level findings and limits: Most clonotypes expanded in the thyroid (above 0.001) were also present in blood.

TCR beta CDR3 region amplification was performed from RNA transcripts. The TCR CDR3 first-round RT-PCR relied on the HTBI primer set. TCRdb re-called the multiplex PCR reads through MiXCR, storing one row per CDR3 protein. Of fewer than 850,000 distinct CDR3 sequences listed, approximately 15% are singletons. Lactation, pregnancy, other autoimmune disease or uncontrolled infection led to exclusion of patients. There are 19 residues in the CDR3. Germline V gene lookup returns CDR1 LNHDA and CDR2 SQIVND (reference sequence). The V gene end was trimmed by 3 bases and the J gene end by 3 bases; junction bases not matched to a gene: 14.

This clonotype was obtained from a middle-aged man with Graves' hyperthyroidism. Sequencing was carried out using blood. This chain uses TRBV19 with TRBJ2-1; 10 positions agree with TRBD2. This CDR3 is CASSMIVHSGRFIYNEQFF. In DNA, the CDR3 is TGTGCCAGTAGTATGATAGTCCATAGCGGGAGGTTTATCTACAATGAGCAGTTCTTC.